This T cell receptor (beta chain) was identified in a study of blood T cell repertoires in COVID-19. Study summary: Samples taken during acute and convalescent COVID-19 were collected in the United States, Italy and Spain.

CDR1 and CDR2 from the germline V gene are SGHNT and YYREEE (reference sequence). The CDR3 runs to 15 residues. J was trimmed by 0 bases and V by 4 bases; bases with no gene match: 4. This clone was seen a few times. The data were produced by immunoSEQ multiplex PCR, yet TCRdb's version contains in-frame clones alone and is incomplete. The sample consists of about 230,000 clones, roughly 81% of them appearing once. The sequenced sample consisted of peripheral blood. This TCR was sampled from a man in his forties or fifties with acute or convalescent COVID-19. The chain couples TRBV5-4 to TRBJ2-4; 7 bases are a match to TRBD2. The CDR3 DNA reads TGTGCCAGCAGCGGGGGGGGACTAGCCAAAAACATTCAGTACTTC. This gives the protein CASSGGGLAKNIQYF.